Each of the 5 T cell receptor beta chains below was sequenced from the same sample in a study of blood T cell repertoires in COVID-19. Sequenced by immunoSEQ multiplex PCR; TCRdb stores in-frame clones only, minus some. Here the sample spans around 310,000 clones, about 90% being singletons. Sample: peripheral blood. The receptors were gathered from a woman in her thirties or forties with COVID-19, enrolled during active disease.

This chain connects TRBV19 to TRBJ2-2; 8 positions agree with TRBD1. Trimming cost V 7 bases and J 7 bases; bases outside gene matches: 5. Germline V gene lookup returns CDR1 LNHDA and CDR2 SQIVND (reference sequence). This CDR3 has 13 residues. The CDR3 coding sequence is TGTGCCAGTACGACAGGGGCTAGCGGGGAGCTGTTTTTT. Translated: CASTTGASGELFF. Complete variable domain (other parts from reference TRBV19 and TRBJ2-2): DGGITQSPKYLFRKEGQNVTLSCEQNLNHDAMYWYRQDPGQGLRLIYYSQIVNDFQKGDIAEGYSVSREKKESFPLTVTSAQKNPTAFYLCASTTGASGELFFGEGSRLTVL.

This clone has more than one count but fewer than ten. The J gene is TRBJ2-7, the V gene TRBV7-9; maybe TRBD1 (6 bases). The germline CDR1 and CDR2 sequences are SEHNR and FQNEAQ (reference sequence). V was cut by 5 bases and J by 3 bases, with 20 bases left in between. The length of the CDR3 is 16 residues. In DNA, the CDR3 is TGTGCCAGCAGCCCAGTTGGACAGCTCAAATTCTACGAGCAGTACTTC. Its protein product is CASSPVGQLKFYEQYF. Filled out from reference TRBV7-9 and TRBJ2-7, the complete variable domain reads DTGVSQNPRHKITKRGQNVTFRCDPISEHNRLYWYRQTLGQGPEFLTYFQNEAQLEKSRLLSDRFSAERPKGSFSTLEIQRTEQGDSAMYLCASSPVGQLKFYEQYFGPGTRLTVT.

The gene calls are TRBV6-5 and TRBJ2-5; maybe TRBD1 (6 bases). V dropped 6 bases and J dropped 2 bases, with 10 bases sitting between them. CDR1 is MNHEY, CDR2 SVGAGI, per germline. The length of the CDR3 is 13 residues. The CDR3 protein is CASSFGQQETQYF. CDR3 nucleotides: TGTGCCAGCAGCTTCGGACAGCAAGAGACCCAGTACTTC.

This chain uses TRBV27 with TRBJ2-5; 7 bases align to TRBD2. The CDR3 sequence is 14 residues long. Per germline, CDR1 MNHEY and CDR2 SMNVEV (reference sequence). Germline trimming cut 3 bases from V and 1 base from J; bases unmatched to any gene: 2. As DNA, the CDR3 is TGTGCCAGCAGTTTGACTAGCATCCAAGAGACCCAGTACTTC. Protein sequence: CASSLTSIQETQYF.

The genes are TRBV28 and TRBJ1-3; unclear D gene. The CDR3 loop spans 14 amino acids. Germline CDR1 is MDHEN and CDR2 is SYDVKM. V lost 3 bases and J lost 4, with 10 bases in between. CDR3 sequence: CASSLSGTGNTIYF. CDR3 in DNA: TGTGCCAGCAGTTTGTCGGGAACGGGAAACACCATATATTTT.